This T cell receptor (beta chain) came from a study of blood T cell repertoires in COVID-19. At the level of the study: The cDNA or gDNA used as material had been derived from T cells, B-cell-depleted T cells, or PBMCs.

Individuals drawn from under 30 US areas were about 18 to 89 years old. Within the 2 weeks before study entry, each person in the exposed group met a COVID-19 case. Authors' analysis steps: Researchers report that nucleated cell counts were estimated from reference gene primer amplification. Repertoires were generated with immunoSEQ multiplex PCR, while TCRdb's copy carries only in-frame clones and drops some. V and J calls and clone size are given by that table; D and trimming were obtained from the DNA. The data show about 200,000 clones, around nine tenths seen once. Trimming removed 1 base at V and 0 bases at J, with 14 bases between. The germline V gene encodes CDR1 SGHKS and CDR2 YYEKEE (reference sequence). The CDR3 is 17 amino acids.

This chain uses TRBV5-5 with TRBJ1-5; D is ambiguous. The source is a woman in her thirties who had been exposed to COVID-19. The specimen sequenced was PBMCs or T cells enriched from blood (not recorded which). CDR3 sequence (DNA): TGTGCCAGCAGCTTGAACTTCCAGCGGGGTAGCAATCAGCCCCAGCATTTT. Amino acid sequence: CASSLNFQRGSNQPQHF.